This TCR beta chain was sequenced for a study of OX40 agonist ivuxolimab in advanced cancers. The overall study: People who had prior anti-PD-1, anti-PD-L1 or anti-CTLA-4 therapy could take part, and around 39% had some.

For this clone: The antigen remains unidentified.

Germline values: CDR1 KGHSH, CDR2 LQKENI. The CDR3 is 14 residues long. The V gene lost 3 bases and the J gene lost 6 bases, with 11 bases spanning the gap. Only in-frame clones appear in the TCRdb table, and some are missing; sequencing was by immunoSEQ multiplex PCR. The data hold more than 80,000 clones, with about 90% observed a single time. Study-level findings and limits: Near-lowest levels of clonal expansion characterized partial responders at 0.1-3.0 mg/kg.

This material consisted of CD4+ or CD8+ T cells sorted from blood, taken in a trial of the OX40 agonist ivuxolimab. The chain has TRBV18 and TRBJ1-4; D might be TRBD1 (5 bases). The clonotype was recovered from an adult with an advanced solid tumor such as melanoma, head and neck, liver or kidney cancer. CDR3 in DNA: TGTGCCAGCTCACCGGGGACGGGGGATGAAAAACTGTTTTTT. The encoded protein is CASSPGTGDEKLFF.